This TCR beta chain originates from a study of cytomegalovirus exposure and HLA in healthy donors. Study conclusions and caveats: Presence/absence comparisons presumed near-even sequencing depth among donors. Per published accounts, TCR beta sequences correctly predicted the HLA-A and HLA-B alleles of most subjects.

With respect to this clone: Antigen specificity is unknown.

The PCR made use of 60 Vbeta and 13 Jbeta primers. Authors' processing steps: It was a later analysis that counted tens of millions of unique TCR beta chains, of which roughly 10 million were shared. Data came from immunoSEQ multiplex PCR; TCRdb stores just in-frame clones and leaves some out. V and J calls and clone size are given by that table; D and trimming were obtained from the DNA. Here the sample spans 200,000 or so clones, 75% to 90% being singletons. The clonotype comes from a woman in her thirties or forties in good health and CMV-seronegative. The sample consisted of PBMCs.

CDR3 sequence (DNA): TGTGCCAGCTCAACCACCGGACAGGGCTCCACCTATGGCTACACCTTC. As protein: CASSTTGQGSTYGYTF. This chain connects TRBV18 to TRBJ1-2; 8 bases are shared with TRBD1. Losses at the gene ends were 5 bases for V and 4 bases for J; bases not matched to a gene: 12. CDR1 KGHSH and CDR2 LQKENI come from the germline V gene. There are 16 residues in the CDR3. Full variable domain (outside the CDR3, taken from reference TRBV18 and TRBJ1-2): NAGVMQNPRHLVRRRGQEARLRCSPMKGHSHVYWYRQLPEEGLKFMVYLQKENIIDESGMPKERFSAEFPKEGPSILRIQQVVRGDSAAYFCASSTTGQGSTYGYTFGSGTRLTVV.